This T cell receptor (beta chain) was obtained from a study of T cells expressing NK-cell markers. For the study at large: The TCR beta repertoires were obtained from sorted CD3+CD56+NKG2C+, CD3+CD56+NKG2C- and CD3+CD56-NKG2C+ T cells. Sequencing covered eight donors, seven HCMV-seropositive and one seronegative.

The TCR beta cDNA came from 5'RACE template switching with UMIs. For each CDR3 protein, TCRdb gives one entry from its re-call of the 5' RACE reads, without DNA. The ten top clones account for roughly 5.5%, within a sample of roughly 380,000 distinct CDR3 sequences. General observations from the study: There remained a lack of clarity about HCMV specificity of expanded NKG2C+ T cell clones.

The germline CDR1 and CDR2 sequences are SQVTM and ANQGSEA. The CDR3 consists of 14 residues. Concerning this clonotype: No antigen is known for it.

The V and J genes are TRBV29-1 and TRBJ2-2; TCRdb returns TRBD1, unconfirmable since there is no DNA. The clonotype comes from a man aged 18-69 years in good health. The sequencing sample was made of blood T cells: a sorted CD56 or NKG2C T cell subset, CD4+ or CD8+ T cells, or bulk PBMC T cells (not recorded which). The CDR3 region is CSVGTGARGGELFF.